This TCR beta chain stems from a study of technical replicates of blood from a handful of donors. Germline V gene data show CDR1 as SGHNT and CDR2 as YYREEE (reference sequence). The CDR3 extends over 12 amino acids. V gave up 2 bases and J gave up 7 bases, with 9 bases separating them. TCRdb's table, derived via immunoSEQ multiplex PCR, lists solely in-frame clones and lacks some. Of around 97,000 clones listed, 90% to 97% are singletons. The receptor was isolated from a human donor in good health. The chain links TRBV5-4 to TRBJ1-1; D is ambiguous. Sequenced input: T cells isolated from PBMCs. The CDR3 sequence: CASSFSEHEAFF. The CDR3, as DNA: TGTGCCAGCAGCTTTAGCGAGCATGAAGCTTTCTTT.